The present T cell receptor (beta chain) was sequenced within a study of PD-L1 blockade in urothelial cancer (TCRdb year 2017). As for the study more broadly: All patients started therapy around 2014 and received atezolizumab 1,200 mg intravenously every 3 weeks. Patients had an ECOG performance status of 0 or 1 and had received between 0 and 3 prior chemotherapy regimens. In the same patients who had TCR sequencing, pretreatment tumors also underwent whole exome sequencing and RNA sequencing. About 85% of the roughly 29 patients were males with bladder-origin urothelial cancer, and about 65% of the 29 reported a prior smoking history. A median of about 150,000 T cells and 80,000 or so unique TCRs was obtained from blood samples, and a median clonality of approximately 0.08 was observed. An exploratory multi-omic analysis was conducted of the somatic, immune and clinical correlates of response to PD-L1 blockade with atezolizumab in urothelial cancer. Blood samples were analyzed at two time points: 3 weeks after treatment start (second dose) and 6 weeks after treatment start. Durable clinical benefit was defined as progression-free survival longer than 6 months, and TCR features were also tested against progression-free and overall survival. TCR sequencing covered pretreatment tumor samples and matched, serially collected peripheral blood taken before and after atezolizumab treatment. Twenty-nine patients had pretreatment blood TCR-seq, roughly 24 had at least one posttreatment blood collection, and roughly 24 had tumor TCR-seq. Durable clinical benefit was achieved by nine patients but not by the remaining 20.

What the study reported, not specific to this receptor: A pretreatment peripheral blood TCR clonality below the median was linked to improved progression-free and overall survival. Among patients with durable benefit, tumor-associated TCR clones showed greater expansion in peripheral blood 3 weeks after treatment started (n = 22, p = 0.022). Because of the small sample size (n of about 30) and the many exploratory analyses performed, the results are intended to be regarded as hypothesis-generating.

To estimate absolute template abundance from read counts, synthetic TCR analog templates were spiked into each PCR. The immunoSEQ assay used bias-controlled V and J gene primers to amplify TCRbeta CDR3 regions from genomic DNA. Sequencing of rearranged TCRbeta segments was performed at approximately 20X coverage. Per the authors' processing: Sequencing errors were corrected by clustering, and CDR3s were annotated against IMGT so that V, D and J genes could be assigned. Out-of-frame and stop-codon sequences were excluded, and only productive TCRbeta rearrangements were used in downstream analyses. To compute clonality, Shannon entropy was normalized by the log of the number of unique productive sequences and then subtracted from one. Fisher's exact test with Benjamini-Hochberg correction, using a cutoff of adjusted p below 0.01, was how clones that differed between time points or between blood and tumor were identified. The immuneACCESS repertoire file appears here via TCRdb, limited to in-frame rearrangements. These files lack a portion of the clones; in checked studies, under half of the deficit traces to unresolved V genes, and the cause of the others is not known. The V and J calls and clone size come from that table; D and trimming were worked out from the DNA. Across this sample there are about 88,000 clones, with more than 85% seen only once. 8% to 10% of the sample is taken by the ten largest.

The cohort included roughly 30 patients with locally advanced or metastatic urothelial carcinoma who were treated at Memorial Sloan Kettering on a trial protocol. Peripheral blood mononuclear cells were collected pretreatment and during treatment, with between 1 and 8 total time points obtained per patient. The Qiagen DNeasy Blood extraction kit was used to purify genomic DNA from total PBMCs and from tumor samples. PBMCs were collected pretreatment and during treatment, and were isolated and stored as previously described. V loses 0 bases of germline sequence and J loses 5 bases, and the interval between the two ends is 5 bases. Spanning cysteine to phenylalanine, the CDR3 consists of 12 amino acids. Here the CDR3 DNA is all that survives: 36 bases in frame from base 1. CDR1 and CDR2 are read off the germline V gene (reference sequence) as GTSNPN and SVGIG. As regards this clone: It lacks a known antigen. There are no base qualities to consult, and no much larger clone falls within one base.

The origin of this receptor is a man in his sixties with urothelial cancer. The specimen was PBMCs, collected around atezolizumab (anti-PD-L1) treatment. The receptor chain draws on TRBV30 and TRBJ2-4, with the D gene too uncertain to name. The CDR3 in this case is CAWSVAQNIQYF. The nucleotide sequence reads TGTGCCTGGAGTGTGGCTCAAAACATTCAGTACTTC.